This T cell receptor (beta chain) is drawn from a study of blood T cell repertoires in COVID-19. The overall study: Researchers got acute and convalescent COVID-19 samples from the United States, Italy and Spain. T cells, B-cell-depleted T cells, or PBMCs supplied cDNA or gDNA.

Original processing methods: Estimates of nucleated cell counts were drawn from the amplification of reference gene primers. Measured with immunoSEQ multiplex PCR; TCRdb has only the in-frame clones, and not every one. V, J and clone size are taken as reported in that table, and D and trimming were inferred from the DNA itself. The table lists around 300,000 clones, 80% to 90% of them singletons, with 3.7% in the top ten. CDR3 length equals 13 residues. Trimming took off 7 bases at V and 6 bases at J, with 13 bases between the two ends. CDR1 and CDR2 from the germline V gene are LNHDA and SQIVND (reference sequence).

The rearrangement joins TRBV19 to TRBJ1-5; D is unresolved. This sequence originates from a woman aged 40 to 50 with acute or convalescent COVID-19. Sequenced input: peripheral blood. The DNA for the CDR3 is TGTGCCAGTACGGCGTCCGGGGTTCAGCCCCAGCATTTT. The encoded protein is CASTASGVQPQHF.